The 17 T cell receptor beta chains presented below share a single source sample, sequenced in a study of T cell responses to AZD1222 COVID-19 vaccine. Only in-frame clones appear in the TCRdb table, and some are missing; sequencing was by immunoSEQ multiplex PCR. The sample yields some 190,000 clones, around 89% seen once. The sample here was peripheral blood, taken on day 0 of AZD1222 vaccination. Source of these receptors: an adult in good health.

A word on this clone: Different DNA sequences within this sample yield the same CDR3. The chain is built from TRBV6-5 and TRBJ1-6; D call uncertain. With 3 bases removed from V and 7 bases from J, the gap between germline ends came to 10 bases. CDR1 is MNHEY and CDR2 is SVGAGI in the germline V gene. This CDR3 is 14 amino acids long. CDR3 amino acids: CASSYRGGNSPLHF. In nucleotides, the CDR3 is TGTGCCAGCAGTTATCGGGGTGGCAATTCACCCCTCCACTTT.

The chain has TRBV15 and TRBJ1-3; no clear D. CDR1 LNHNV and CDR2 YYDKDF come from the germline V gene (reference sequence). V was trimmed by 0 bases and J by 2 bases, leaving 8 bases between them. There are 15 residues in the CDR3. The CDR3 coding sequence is TGTGCCACCAGCAGAGATCTTGGGACTGGAAACACCATATATTTT. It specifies CATSRDLGTGNTIYF.

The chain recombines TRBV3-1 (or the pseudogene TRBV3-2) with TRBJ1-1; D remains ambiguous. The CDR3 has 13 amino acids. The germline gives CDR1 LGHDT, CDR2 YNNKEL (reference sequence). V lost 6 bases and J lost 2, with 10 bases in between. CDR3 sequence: CASRGVGNTEAFF. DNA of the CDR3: TGTGCCAGCAGGGGCGTGGGTAACACTGAAGCTTTCTTT.

CDR3 in amino acids: CASSRLAGVFNEQFF. Here the CDR3 DNA reads TGTGCCAGCAGCCGACTTGCGGGGGTGTTCAATGAGCAGTTCTTC. The J gene is TRBJ2-1, the V gene TRBV3-1 (or the pseudogene TRBV3-2); 7 bases are a match to TRBD2. J was trimmed by 6 bases and V by 4 bases; bases with no gene match: 9. CDR1 is LGHDT and CDR2 is YNNKEL in the germline V gene (reference sequence). The CDR3 runs to 15 residues.

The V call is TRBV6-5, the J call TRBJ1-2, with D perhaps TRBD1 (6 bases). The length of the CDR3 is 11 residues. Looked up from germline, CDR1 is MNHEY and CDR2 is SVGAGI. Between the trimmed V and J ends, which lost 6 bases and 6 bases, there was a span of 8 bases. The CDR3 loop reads CASSRGHGYTF. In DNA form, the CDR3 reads TGTGCCAGCAGCAGGGGTCATGGCTACACCTTC.

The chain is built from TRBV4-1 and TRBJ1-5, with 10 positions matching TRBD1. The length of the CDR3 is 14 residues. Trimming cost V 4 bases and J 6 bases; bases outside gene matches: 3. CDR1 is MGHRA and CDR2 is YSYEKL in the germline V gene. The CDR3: CASSRGTGVQPQHF. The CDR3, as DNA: TGCGCCAGCAGCCGAGGGACAGGGGTTCAGCCCCAGCATTTT.

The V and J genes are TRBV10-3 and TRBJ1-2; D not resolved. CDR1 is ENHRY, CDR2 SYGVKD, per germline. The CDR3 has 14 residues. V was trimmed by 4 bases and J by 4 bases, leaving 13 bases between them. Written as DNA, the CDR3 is TGTGCCATCAGTGCAGAGGGTTCGGGCTATGGCTACACCTTC. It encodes CAISAEGSGYGYTF.

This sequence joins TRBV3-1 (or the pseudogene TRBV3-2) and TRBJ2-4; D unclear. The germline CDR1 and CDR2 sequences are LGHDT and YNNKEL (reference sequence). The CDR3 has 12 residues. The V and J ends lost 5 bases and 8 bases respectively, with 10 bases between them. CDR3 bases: TGTGCCAGCAGCGGGAATTCGGACATTCAGTACTTC. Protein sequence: CASSGNSDIQYF.

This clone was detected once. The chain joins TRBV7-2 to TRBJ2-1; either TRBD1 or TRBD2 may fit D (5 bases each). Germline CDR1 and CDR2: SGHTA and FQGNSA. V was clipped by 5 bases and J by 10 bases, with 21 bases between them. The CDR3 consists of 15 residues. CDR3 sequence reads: CASSPWDRNLVEQFF. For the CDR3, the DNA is TGTGCCAGCAGCCCCTGGGACCGCAATCTCGTCGAGCAGTTCTTC.

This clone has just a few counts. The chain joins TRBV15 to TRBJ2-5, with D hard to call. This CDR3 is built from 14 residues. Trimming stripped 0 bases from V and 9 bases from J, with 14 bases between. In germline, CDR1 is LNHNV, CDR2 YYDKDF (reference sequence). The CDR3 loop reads CATSRDPLAMAQYF. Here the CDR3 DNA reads TGTGCCACCAGCAGAGACCCCCTCGCCATGGCCCAGTACTTC.

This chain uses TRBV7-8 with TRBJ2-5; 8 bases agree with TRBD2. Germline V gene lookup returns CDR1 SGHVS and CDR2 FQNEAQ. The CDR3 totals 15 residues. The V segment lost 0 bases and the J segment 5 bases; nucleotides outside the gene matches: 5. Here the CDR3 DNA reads TGTGCCAGCAGCTTAGCGACGGGGGGGCGGGAGACCCAGTACTTC. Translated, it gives CASSLATGGRETQYF. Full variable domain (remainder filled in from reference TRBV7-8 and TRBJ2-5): GAGVSQSPRYKVAKRGQDVALRCDPISGHVSLFWYQQALGQGPEFLTYFQNEAQLDKSGLPSDRFFAERPEGSVSTLKIQRTQQEDSAVYLCASSLATGGRETQYFGPGTRLLVL.

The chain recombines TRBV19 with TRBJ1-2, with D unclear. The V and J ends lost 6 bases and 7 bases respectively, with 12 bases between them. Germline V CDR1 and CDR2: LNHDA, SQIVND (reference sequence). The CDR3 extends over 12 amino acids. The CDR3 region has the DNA TGTGCCAGTAGACTCAATAAAGGTGGCTACACCTTC. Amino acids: CASRLNKGGYTF.

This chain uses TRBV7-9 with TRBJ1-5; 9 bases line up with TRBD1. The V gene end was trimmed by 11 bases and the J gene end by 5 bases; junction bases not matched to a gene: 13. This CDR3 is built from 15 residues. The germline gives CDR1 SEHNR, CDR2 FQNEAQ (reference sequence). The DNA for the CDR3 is TGTGCCCATAGCTTACGGGACAGGGAAGATCAGCCCCAGCATTTT. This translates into CAHSLRDREDQPQHF.

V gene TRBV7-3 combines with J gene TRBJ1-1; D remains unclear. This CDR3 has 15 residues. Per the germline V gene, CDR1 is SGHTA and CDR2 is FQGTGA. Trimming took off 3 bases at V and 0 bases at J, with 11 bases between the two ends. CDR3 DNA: TGTGCCAGCAGCTTGAGTGCTAGCATGAACACTGAAGCTTTCTTT. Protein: CASSLSASMNTEAFF.

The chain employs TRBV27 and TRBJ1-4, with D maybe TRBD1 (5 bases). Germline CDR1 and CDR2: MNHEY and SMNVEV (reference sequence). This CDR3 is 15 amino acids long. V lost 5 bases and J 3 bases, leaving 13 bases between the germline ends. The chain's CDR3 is CASSPQDIPNEKLFF. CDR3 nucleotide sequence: TGTGCCAGCAGTCCACAGGATATTCCTAATGAAAAACTGTTTTTT.

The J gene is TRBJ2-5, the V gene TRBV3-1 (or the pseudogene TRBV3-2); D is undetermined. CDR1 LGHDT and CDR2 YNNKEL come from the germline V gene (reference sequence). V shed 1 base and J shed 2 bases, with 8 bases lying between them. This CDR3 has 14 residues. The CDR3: CASSQARRQETQYF. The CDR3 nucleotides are TGTGCCAGCAGCCAAGCACGCAGACAAGAGACCCAGTACTTC.

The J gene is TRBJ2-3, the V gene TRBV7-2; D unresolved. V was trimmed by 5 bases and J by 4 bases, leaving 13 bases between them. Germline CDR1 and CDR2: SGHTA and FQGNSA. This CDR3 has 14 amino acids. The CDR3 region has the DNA TGTGCCAGCAGCCCGACAAACGTGGCAGATACGCAGTATTTT. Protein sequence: CASSPTNVADTQYF.